This T cell receptor (beta chain) was sequenced during a study of blood T cell repertoires in COVID-19. Across the whole study: Samples of COVID-19 (acute and convalescent) were obtained from the United States, Italy and Spain. T cells, B-cell-depleted T cells, or PBMCs supplied cDNA or gDNA.

Original processing notes: Quantification of nucleated cells was approximated via reference gene primer amplification. Libraries were prepared by immunoSEQ multiplex PCR; TCRdb keeps only in-frame clonotypes and omits some of them. From that table come the V and J calls and clone size; the DNA was used to work out D and trimming. The repertoire consists of more than 55,000 clones, with around 87% occurring once and the leading ten covering 6% to 8.5%. Germline lookup yields CDR1 SGHAT and CDR2 FQNNGV. This CDR3 has 15 amino acids. V was clipped by 3 bases and J by 0 bases, with 9 bases between them. The sequence was obtained from a man aged 55 to 69 with active or convalescent COVID-19. This chain links TRBV11-2 with TRBJ2-1; TRBD2 is a possible D gene (5 bases). Sequencing input: peripheral blood. The CDR3 sequence is CASSFGLSSYNEQFF. In DNA, the CDR3 is TGTGCCAGCAGCTTTGGACTGAGCTCCTACAATGAGCAGTTCTTC.